This T cell receptor (beta chain) was observed in a study of T and B cells in COVID-19 patients. Study results and caveats: Active COVID-19 showed highly clonal TRB repertoires; recovery showed diversity and richness above healthy donors. Patients with COVID-19 reportedly showed strongly skewed T cell receptor beta variable and joining gene usage.

From blood, roughly 250-500 ng of genomic DNA served as TRB template. This clonotype has just a few counts. What it binds is not known. BIOMED2 TRB-A/B primer pools were used in multiplex TRB PCR. MiXCR was run by TCRdb on the multiplex PCR reads, yielding one entry per CDR3 protein. The sample carries 4,000 to 4,500 distinct CDR3 sequences, around 23% recorded once. Source material: blood. The receptor comes from a human donor with active COVID-19.

The chain's CDR3 is CASYQGGYNTGELFF. In DNA, the CDR3 is TGTGCCAGTTACCAAGGGGGGTATAACACCGGGGAGCTGTTTTTT. V and J are TRBV7-2 and TRBJ2-2; tentatively, D is TRBD1 or TRBD2 (6 bases each). V shed 9 bases and J shed 2 bases, with 16 bases lying between them. The CDR3 is 15 residues long. Germline loops: CDR1 SGHTA, CDR2 FQGNSA.